This is a list of T cell receptor beta chains from one sample in a study of CD8 T cells in Susac syndrome. TCRdb re-called the immunoSEQ multiplex PCR reads with MiXCR, one entry per CDR3 protein. This table has some 300,000 distinct CDR3 sequences, over 75% appearing once. The source material was CD8+ T cells from PBMCs. The receptor set was obtained from a human donor with multiple sclerosis. The CDR3 runs from the conserved cysteine through the conserved F or W. The D gene is left open where the match is weak.

j_gene	d_gene	v_gene	CDR3nt	CDR3aa
TRBJ2-1	.	TRBV4-1	TGCGCCAGCAGCCCCACGGGGACTGGGGGCTACAATGAGCAGTTCTTC	CASSPTGTGGYNEQFF
TRBJ1-2	TRBD1	TRBV6-2/TRBV6-3	TGTGCCAGCAGGATGGGACAGATCTGGGACGGCTACACCTTC	CASRMGQIWDGYTF
TRBJ1-1	.	TRBV28	TGTGCCAGCAGTTTTCAGGCTGAAGCTTTCTTT	CASSFQAEAFF
TRBJ2-1	TRBD2	TRBV20-1	TGCAGTGCTAGGGATCCAGCTCGGACTAGCGTTTACAATGAGCAGTTCTTC	CSARDPARTSVYNEQFF
TRBJ1-1	.	TRBV30	TGTGCCTGGAGTGTAAGTCGGTCGAACACTGAAGCTTTCTTT	CAWSVSRSNTEAFF
TRBJ1-5	.	TRBV19	TGTGCCAGTAGTACAGACGACAATCAGCCCCAGCATTTT	CASSTDDNQPQHF
TRBJ1-1	.	TRBV30	TGTGCCTGGGCGGGAGAGGGGCGCACTGAAGCTTTCTTT	CAWAGEGRTEAFF
TRBJ2-7	.	TRBV5-6	TGTGCCAGCAGCCCGAGTCCCCGTCTTCTTTCCTACGAGCAGTACTTC	CASSPSPRLLSYEQYF
TRBJ1-4	TRBD1	TRBV7-9	TGTGCCAGCAGAGGGGGACAGGGTAATGAAAAACTGTTTTTT	CASRGGQGNEKLFF
TRBJ2-3	TRBD2	TRBV15	TGTGCCACCAGCAGTAGACTTCGACTAGCGGATACGCAGTATTTT	CATSSRLRLADTQYF